This TCR beta chain is from a study of spatial heterogeneity in lung cancer. Study-wide background: Combinations of a unique TCR and a UMI were tallied in raw reads, and on average each appeared more than ten times. Regarding the study as a whole: Blood contained ubiquitous expanded tumor TCRs more at resection than at follow-up.

Regarding time point: sample taken at primary tumor resection. Whole RNA came from tumor, nontumor lung or frozen PBMC and was sequenced without being sorted. This clonotype was detected ten times or more. Its antigen remains unidentified. The library protocol tagged each TCR cDNA with a unique molecular identifier. A single record per CDR3 protein comes from TCRdb applying MiXCR to the 5' RACE reads. This table has about 92,000 distinct CDR3 sequences, about 12% appearing once. The V gene end was trimmed by 5 bases and the J gene end by 0 bases; junction bases not matched to a gene: 6. Germline lookup yields CDR1 DFQATT and CDR2 SNEGSKA (reference sequence). The CDR3 has 15 residues.

The origin of this receptor is a male donor with early-stage non-small cell lung cancer. V usage is TRBV20-1 and J usage is TRBJ1-5; TRBD1 matches 8 bases. The input for sequencing was PBMCs, taken at surgery. The CDR3: CSAQTGQVSNQPQHF. In DNA form, the CDR3 reads TGCAGTGCTCAGACGGGACAGGTTAGCAATCAGCCCCAGCATTTT.